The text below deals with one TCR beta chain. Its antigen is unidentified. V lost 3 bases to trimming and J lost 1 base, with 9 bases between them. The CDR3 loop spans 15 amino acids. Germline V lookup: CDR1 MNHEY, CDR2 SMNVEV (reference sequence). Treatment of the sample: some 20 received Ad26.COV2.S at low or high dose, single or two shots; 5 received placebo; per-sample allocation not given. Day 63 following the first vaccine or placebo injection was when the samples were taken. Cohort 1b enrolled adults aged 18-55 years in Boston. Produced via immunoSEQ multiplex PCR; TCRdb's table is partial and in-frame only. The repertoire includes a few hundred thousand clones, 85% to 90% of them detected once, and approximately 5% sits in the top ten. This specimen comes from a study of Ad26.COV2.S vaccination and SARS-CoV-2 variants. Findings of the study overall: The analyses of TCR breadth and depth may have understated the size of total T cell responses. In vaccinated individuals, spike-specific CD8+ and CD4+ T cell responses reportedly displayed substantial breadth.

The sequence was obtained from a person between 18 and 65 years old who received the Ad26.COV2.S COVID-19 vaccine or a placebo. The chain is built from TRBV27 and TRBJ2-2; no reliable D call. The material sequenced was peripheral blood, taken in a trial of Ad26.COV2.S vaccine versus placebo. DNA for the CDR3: TGTGCCAGCAGTTTCGCCCAGAGGAACACCGGGGAGCTGTTTTTT. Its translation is CASSFAQRNTGELFF.